This T cell receptor (beta chain) was found in a study of T cells and Merkel cell carcinoma outcomes. As regards this clone: Its antigen is not identified.

The table came from immunoSEQ multiplex PCR; TCRdb's copy has only in-frame clones and leaves some out. The data show 11,000 to 15,000 clones, 80% to 95% seen once. Study results and caveats: Repertoire plus T-cell density reportedly predicted Merkel cell carcinoma outcomes.

J was trimmed by 2 bases and V by 4 bases; bases with no gene match: 8. CDR3 length: 19 amino acids. CDR1 SGHTA and CDR2 FQGTGA come from the germline V gene. The rearrangement joins TRBV7-3 to TRBJ2-1, with TRBD2 identical over 16 bases. This clonotype originated in a human donor with Merkel cell carcinoma. Material: tumor tissue from Merkel cell carcinoma. This chain's CDR3 is CASSSGTSGGASTYNEQFF. The DNA of the CDR3 is TGTGCCAGCAGCTCCGGGACTAGCGGGGGGGCCTCTACCTACAATGAGCAGTTCTTC. Variable domain in full (rest from reference TRBV7-3 and TRBJ2-1): GAGVSQTPSNKVTEKGKYVELRCDPISGHTALYWYRQSLGQGPEFLIYFQGTGAADDSGLPNDRFFAVRPEGSVSTLKIQRTERGDSAVYLCASSSGTSGGASTYNEQFFGPGTRLTVL.